This T cell receptor (beta chain) was retrieved from a study of T cells in Graves' hyperthyroidism and ophthalmopathy. This clonotype was detected ten times or more. The CDR3 runs 15 residues. V gave up 5 bases and J gave up 1 base, with 11 bases separating them. Germline CDR1 and CDR2: MNHEY and SVGAGI. Subjects aged 18 to 65 presented with newly diagnosed hyperthyroidism of less than 2 months' duration. Authors of the study amplified TCR beta CDR3 regions from RNA transcripts. RT-PCR in the first round (using the HTBI primer set) targeted the TCR CDR3. TCRdb independently ran MiXCR on the multiplex PCR reads; one entry per CDR3 protein. The sample records about 260,000 distinct CDR3 sequences, less than 30% being singletons.

Sequenced sample: blood. The chain is built from TRBV6-5 and TRBJ2-2, with D maybe TRBD1 (6 bases). The sequence was collected from a middle-aged man with Graves' hyperthyroidism that later progressed to Graves' ophthalmopathy. CDR3 in DNA: TGTGCCAGCAGTCCGGGACATCAGAACACCGGGGAGCTGTTTTTT. Amino acids: CASSPGHQNTGELFF.